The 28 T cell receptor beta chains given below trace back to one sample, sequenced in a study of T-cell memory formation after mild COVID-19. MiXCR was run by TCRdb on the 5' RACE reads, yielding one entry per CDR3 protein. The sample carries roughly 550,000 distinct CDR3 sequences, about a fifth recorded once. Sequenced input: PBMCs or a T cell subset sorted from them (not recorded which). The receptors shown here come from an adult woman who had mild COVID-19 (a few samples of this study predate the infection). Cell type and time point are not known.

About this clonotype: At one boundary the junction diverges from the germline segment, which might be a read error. This CDR3 is CASSPGGVRGKNIQCF. The CDR3 DNA follows: TGTGCCAGCAGTCCCGGGGGGGTGCGTGGCAAAAACATTCAGTGCTTC. V and J are TRBV6-6 and TRBJ2-4; 8 nucleotides match TRBD2. The V gene's germline CDR1 is MNHNY and CDR2 SVGAGI (reference sequence). The CDR3 contains 16 residues.

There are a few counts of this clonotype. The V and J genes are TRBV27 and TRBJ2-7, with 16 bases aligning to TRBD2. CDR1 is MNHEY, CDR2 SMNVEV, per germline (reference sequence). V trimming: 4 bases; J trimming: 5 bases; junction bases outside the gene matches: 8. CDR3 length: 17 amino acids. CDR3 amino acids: CASSYSGTSGRVNEQYF. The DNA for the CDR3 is TGTGCCAGCAGTTACTCCGGGACTAGCGGGAGGGTCAACGAGCAGTACTTC.

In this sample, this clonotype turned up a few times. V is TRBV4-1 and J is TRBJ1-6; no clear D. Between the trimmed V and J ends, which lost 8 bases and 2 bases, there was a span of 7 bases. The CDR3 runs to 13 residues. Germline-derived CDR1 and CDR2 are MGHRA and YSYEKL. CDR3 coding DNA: TGCGCCAGCGAGGGCGCCTATAATTCACCCCTCCACTTT. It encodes CASEGAYNSPLHF.

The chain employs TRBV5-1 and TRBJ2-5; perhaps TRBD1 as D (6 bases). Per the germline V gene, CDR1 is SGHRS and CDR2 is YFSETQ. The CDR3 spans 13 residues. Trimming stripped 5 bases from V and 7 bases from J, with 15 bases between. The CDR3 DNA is TGCGCCAGCAGGGAAAACAGGGATGCGACCCAGTACTTC. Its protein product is CASRENRDATQYF.

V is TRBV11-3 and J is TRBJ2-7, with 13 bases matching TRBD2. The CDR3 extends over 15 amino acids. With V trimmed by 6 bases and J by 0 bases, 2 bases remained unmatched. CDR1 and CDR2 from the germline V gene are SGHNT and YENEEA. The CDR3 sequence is CASRGTSGASYEQYF. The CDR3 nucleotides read TGTGCCAGCAGGGGGACTAGCGGGGCCTCCTACGAGCAGTACTTC.

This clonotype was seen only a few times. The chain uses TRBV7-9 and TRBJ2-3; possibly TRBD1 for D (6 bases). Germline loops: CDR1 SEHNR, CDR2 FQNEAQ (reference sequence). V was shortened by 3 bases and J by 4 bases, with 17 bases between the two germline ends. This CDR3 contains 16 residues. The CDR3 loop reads CASSFNRDTRSDTQYF. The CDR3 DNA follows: TGTGCCAGCAGCTTCAACCGGGACACCCGTTCAGATACGCAGTATTTT.

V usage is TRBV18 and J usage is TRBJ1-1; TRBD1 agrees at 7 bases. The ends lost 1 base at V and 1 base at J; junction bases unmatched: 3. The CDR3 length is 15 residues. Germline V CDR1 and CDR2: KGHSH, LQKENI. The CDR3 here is CASSPRGQTNTEAFF. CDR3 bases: TGTGCCAGCTCACCACGGGGACAGACGAACACTGAAGCTTTCTTT.

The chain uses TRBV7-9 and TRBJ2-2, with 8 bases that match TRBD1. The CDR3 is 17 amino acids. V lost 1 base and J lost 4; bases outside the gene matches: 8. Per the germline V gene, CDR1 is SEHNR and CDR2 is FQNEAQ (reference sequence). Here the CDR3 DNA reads TGTGCCAGCAGCTTAGTGGGTCGGACAGGGCTCACCGGGGAGCTGTTTTTT. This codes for CASSLVGRTGLTGELFF.

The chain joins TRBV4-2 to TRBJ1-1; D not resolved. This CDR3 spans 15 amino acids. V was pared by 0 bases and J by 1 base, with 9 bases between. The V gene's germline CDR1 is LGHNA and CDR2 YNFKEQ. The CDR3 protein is CASSQDVPGNTEAFF. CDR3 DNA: TGTGCCAGCAGCCAAGACGTCCCCGGGAACACTGAAGCTTTCTTT.

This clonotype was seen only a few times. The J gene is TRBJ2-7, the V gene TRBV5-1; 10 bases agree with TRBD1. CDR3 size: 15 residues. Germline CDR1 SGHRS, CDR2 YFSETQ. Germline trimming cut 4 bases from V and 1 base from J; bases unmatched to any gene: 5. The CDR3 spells CASSNPGQGSYEQYF. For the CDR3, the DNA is TGCGCCAGCAGCAATCCGGGACAGGGGTCCTACGAGCAGTACTTC.

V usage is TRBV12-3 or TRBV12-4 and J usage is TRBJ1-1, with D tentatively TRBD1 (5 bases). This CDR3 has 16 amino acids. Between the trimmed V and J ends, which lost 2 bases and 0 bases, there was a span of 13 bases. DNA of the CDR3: TGTGCCAGCAGTTTACGTCTACAGGACCTGAACACTGAAGCTTTCTTT. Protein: CASSLRLQDLNTEAFF.

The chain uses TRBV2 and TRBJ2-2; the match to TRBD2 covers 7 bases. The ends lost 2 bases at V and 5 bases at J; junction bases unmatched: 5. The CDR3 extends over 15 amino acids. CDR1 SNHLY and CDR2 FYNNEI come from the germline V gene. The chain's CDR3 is CASSESGTSTGELFF. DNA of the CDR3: TGTGCCAGCAGTGAAAGCGGGACTTCAACCGGGGAGCTGTTTTTT. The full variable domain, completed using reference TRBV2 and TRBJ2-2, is EPEVTQTPSHQVTQMGQEVILRCVPISNHLYFYWYRQILGQKVEFLVSFYNNEISEKSEIFDDQFSVERPDGSNFTLKIRSTKLEDSAMYFCASSESGTSTGELFFGEGSRLTVL.

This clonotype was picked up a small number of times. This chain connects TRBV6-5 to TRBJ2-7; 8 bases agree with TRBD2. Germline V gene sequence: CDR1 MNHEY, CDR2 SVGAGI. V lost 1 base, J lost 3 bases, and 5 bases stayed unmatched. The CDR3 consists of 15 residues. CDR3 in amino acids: CASSYFGGDGYEQYF. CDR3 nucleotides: TGTGCCAGCAGTTACTTCGGGGGGGACGGCTACGAGCAGTACTTC.

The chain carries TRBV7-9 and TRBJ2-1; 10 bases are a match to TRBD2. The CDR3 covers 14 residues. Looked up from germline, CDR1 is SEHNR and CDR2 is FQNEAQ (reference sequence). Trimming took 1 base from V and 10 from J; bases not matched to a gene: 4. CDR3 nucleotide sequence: TGTGCCAGCAGCTTAGAAACTAGCGGGGACGAGCAGTTCTTC. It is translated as CASSLETSGDEQFF.

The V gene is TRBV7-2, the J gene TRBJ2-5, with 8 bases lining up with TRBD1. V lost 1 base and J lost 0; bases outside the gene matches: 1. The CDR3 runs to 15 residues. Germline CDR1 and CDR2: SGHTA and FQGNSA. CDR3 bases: TGTGCCAGCAGCTTAGGGGACAGGTACCAAGAGACCCAGTACTTC. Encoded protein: CASSLGDRYQETQYF. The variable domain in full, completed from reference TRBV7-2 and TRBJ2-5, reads GAGVSQSPSNKVTEKGKDVELRCDPISGHTALYWYRQSLGQGLEFLIYFQGNSAPDKSGLPSDRFSAERTGGSVSTLTIQRTQQEDSAVYLCASSLGDRYQETQYFGPGTRLLVL.

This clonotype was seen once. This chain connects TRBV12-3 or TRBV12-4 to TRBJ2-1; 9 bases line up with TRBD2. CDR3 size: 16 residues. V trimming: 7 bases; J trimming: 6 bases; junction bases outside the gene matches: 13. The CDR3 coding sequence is TGTGCCAGCAATCCCAGCAGCGGGGGGACCTTCAATGAGCAGTTCTTC. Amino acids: CASNPSSGGTFNEQFF.

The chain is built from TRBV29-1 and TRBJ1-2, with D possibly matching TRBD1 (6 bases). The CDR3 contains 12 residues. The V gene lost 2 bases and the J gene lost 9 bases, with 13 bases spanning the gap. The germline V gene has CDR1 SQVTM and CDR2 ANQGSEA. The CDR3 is CSVELSGTRYTF. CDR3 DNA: TGCAGCGTTGAACTGTCAGGGACACGCTACACCTTC.

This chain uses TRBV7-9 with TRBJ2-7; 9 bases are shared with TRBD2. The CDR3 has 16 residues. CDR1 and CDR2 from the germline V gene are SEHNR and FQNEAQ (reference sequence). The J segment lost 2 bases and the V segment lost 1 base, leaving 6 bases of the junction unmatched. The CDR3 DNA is TGTGCCAGCAGCTTAGAAACTAGCGGGCGAACCTACGAGCAGTACTTC. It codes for CASSLETSGRTYEQYF.

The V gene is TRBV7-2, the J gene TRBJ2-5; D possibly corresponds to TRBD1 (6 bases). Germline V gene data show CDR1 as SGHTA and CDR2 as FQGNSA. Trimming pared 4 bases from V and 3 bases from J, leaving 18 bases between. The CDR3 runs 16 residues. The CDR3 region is CASSWVDRTLKETQYF. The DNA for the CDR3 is TGTGCCAGCAGCTGGGTGGACAGAACATTAAAAGAGACCCAGTACTTC. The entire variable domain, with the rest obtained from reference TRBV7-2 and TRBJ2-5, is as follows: GAGVSQSPSNKVTEKGKDVELRCDPISGHTALYWYRQSLGQGLEFLIYFQGNSAPDKSGLPSDRFSAERTGGSVSTLTIQRTQQEDSAVYLCASSWVDRTLKETQYFGPGTRLLVL.

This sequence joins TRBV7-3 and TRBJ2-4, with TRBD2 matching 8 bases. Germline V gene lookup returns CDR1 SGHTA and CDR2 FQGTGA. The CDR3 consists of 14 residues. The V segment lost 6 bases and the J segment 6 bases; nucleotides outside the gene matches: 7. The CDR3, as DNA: TGTGCCAGCAGTCCGGGGGGGCCAGGAAACATTCAGTACTTC. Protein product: CASSPGGPGNIQYF. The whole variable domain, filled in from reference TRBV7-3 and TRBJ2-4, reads GAGVSQTPSNKVTEKGKYVELRCDPISGHTALYWYRQSLGQGPEFLIYFQGTGAADDSGLPNDRFFAVRPEGSVSTLKIQRTERGDSAVYLCASSPGGPGNIQYFGAGTRLSVL.

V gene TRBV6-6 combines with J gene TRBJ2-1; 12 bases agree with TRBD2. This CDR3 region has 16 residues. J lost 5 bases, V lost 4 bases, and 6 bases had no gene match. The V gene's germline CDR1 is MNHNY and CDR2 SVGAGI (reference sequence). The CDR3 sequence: CASSSNLAGGDNEQFF. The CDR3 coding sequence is TGTGCCAGCAGTTCCAACCTAGCGGGAGGGGACAATGAGCAGTTCTTC.

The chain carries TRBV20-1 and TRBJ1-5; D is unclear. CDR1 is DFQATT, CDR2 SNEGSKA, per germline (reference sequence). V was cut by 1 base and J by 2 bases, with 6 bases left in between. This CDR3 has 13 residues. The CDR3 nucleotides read TGCAGTGCTAGAGGAACAGGCAATCAGCCCCAGCATTTT. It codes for CSARGTGNQPQHF.

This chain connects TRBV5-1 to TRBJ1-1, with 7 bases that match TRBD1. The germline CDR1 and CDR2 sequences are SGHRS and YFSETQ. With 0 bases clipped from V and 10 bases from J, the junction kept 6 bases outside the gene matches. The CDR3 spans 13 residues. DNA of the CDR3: TGCGCCAGCAGCTTGGCCGGGACAGTGAGAGCTTTCTTT. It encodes CASSLAGTVRAFF.

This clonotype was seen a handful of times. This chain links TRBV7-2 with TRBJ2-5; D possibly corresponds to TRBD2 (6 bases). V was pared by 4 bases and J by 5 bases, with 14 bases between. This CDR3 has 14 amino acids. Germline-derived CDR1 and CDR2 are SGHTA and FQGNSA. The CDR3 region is CASSWRGSGETQYF. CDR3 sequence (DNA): TGTGCCAGCAGCTGGAGGGGCTCGGGGGAGACCCAGTACTTC.

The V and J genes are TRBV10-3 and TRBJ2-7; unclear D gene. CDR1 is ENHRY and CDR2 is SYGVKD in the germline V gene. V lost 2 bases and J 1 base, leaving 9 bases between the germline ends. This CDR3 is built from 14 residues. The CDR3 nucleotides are TGTGCCATCAGTGAGGATTCAGCATCCTACGAGCAGTACTTC. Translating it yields CAISEDSASYEQYF.

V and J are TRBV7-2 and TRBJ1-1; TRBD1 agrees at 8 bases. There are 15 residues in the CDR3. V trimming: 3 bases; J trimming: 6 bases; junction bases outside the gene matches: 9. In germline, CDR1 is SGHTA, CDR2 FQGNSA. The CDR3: CASSFSGGAKAEAFF. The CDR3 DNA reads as TGTGCCAGCAGCTTCTCAGGGGGCGCTAAGGCTGAAGCTTTCTTT.

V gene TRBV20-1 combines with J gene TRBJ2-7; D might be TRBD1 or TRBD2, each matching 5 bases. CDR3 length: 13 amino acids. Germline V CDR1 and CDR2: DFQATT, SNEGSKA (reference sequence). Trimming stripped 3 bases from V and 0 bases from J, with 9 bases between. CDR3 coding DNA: TGCAGTGCTAGTGCCGGGACCTCCTACGAGCAGTACTTC. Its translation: CSASAGTSYEQYF.

In nucleotides, the CDR3 is TGTGCCAGCAGCCTGGGACAGGGGGCGGGCGGGCAGTTCTTC. Residues: CASSLGQGAGGQFF. This rearrangement joins TRBV3-1 to TRBJ2-1; 12 bases align to TRBD1. This CDR3 spans 14 amino acids. Germline assignment: CDR1 LGHDT and CDR2 YNNKEL (reference sequence). V lost 4 bases, J lost 12 bases, and 7 bases stayed unmatched.